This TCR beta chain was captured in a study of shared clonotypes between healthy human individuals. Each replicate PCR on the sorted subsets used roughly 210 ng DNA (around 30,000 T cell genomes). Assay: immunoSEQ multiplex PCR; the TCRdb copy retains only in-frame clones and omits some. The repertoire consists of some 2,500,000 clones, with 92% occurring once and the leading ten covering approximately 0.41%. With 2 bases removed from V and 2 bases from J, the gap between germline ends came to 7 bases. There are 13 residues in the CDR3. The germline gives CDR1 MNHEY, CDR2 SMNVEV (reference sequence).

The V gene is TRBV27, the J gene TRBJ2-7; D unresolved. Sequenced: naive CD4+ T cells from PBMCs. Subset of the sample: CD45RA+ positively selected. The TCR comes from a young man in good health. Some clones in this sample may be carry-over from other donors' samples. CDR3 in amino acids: CASSLDDTYEQYF. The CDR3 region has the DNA TGTGCCAGCAGTTTAGACGATACCTACGAGCAGTACTTC.